This T cell receptor beta chain was captured by sequencing in a study of shared T cell receptors in the human thymus. Generated by immunoSEQ multiplex PCR, the TCRdb table keeps only in-frame clones and is missing some. The data contain some 760,000 clones, approximately 85% of them singletons. CDR1 MDHEN and CDR2 SYDVKM come from the germline V gene. This CDR3 has 15 amino acids. V was pared by 4 bases and J by 8 bases, with 20 bases between. The same sample was also used in a study of human thymus T cells.

The specimen sequenced was thymocytes. The sequence derives from a girl under three years old with a congenital heart defect. The chain employs TRBV28 and TRBJ1-2; no clear D gene. The CDR3 coding sequence is TGTGCCAGCAGTTACCTCAGGCGACCGTTTTACGGCTACACCTTC. This codes for CASSYLRRPFYGYTF.